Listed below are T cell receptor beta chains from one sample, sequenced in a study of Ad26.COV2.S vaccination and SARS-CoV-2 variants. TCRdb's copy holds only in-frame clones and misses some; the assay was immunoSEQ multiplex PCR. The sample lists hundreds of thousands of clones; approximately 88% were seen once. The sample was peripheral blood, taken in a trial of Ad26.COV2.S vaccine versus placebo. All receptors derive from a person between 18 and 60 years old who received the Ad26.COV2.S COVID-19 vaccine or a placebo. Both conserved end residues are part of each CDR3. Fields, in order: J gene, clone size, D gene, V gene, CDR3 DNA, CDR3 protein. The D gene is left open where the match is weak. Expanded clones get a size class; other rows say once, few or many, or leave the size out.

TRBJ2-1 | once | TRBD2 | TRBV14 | TGTGCCAGCAGCCTCGAGCGGGAGGGCCGCGATGAGCAGTTCTTC | CASSLEREGRDEQFF
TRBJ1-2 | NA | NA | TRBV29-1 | TGCAGCGTTCTGGAATCTGGCTACACCTTC | CSVLESGYTF
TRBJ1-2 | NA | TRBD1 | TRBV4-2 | TGTGCCAGCAGCCCAGGACAGGGGGCGGGAGGCTACACCTTC | CASSPGQGAGGYTF
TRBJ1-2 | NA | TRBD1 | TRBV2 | TGTGCCAGGGGACAGGGGAACTATGGCTACACCTTC | CARGQGNYGYTF
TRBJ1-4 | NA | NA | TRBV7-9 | TGTGCCAGCAGCCGGACGCTTGCTGAAAAACTGTTTTTT | CASSRTLAEKLFF
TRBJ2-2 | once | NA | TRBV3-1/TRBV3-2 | TGTGCCAGCAGCCAAGAATTTCACGGACCCTCGGACACCGGGGAGCTGTTTTTT | CASSQEFHGPSDTGELFF
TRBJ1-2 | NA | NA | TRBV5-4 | TGTGCCAGCAGCTTGGCAAGGGACGGCTACACCTTC | CASSLARDGYTF
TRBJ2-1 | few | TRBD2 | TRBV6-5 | TGTGCCAGCAGTTACGGGCGGGGGTCATACAATGAGCAGTTCTTC | CASSYGRGSYNEQFF
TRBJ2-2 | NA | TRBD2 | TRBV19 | TGTGCCAGTAGTATCCGGGGGGGCACTGGGGAGCTGTTTTTT | CASSIRGGTGELFF
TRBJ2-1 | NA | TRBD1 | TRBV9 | TGTGCCAGCAGCGCCACAGGGGGCCCATACAATGAGCAGTTCTTC | CASSATGGPYNEQFF
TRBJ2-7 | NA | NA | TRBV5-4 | TGTGCCAGCAGCTCGACCGGGACGGTTTCCTACGAGCAGTACTTC | CASSSTGTVSYEQYF
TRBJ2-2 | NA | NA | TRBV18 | TGTGCCAGCTCACCCGGGCTAGCGCGCAACACCGGGGAGCTGTTTTTT | CASSPGLARNTGELFF
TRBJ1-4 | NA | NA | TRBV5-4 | TGTGCCAGCAGCTTGGGGACCGCAACTAATGAAAAACTGTTTTTT | CASSLGTATNEKLFF
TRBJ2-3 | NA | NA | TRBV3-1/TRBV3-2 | TGTGCCAGCAGCCCCTTACGCGCCAGCACAGATACGCAGTATTTT | CASSPLRASTDTQYF
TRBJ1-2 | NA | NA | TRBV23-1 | TGCGCCAGCAGTCAGTGCTCCGGGGCAGACTATGGCTACACCTTC | CASSQCSGADYGYTF
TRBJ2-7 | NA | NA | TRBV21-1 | TGTGCCAGCAGCAAAGGAGGGTGGGGGGACTACGAGCAGTACTTC | CASSKGGWGDYEQYF
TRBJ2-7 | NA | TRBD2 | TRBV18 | TGTGCCAGCTCACCACCGGGACTAGCGGGAGGTGACGAGCAGTACTTC | CASSPPGLAGGDEQYF
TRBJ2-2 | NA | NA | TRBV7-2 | TGTGCCAGCAGCTTGACTCCTTTTGACGGCGGGGAGCTGTTTTTT | CASSLTPFDGGELFF
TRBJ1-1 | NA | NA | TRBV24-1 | TGTGCCACCAGTGATAACGAATACACTGAAGCTTTCTTT | CATSDNEYTEAFF
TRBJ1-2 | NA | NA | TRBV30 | TGTGCCTGGAGTGTGGGCGCTAACTATGGCTACACCTTC | CAWSVGANYGYTF
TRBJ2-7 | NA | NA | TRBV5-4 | TGTGCCAGCAGCGCCGACTTAGGGGTCGTCGAGCAGTACTTC | CASSADLGVVEQYF
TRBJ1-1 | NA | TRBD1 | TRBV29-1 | TGCAGCGTTGGGACAGGCCGAACTGAAGCTTTCTTT | CSVGTGRTEAFF
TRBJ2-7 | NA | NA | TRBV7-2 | TGTGCCAGCAGCTTGGCCGGGACGGATTCCTACGAGCAGTACTTC | CASSLAGTDSYEQYF
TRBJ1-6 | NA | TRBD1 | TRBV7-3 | TGTGCCAGCAGCTTTTCAGGGGGCAATAATTCACCCCTCCACTTT | CASSFSGGNNSPLHF
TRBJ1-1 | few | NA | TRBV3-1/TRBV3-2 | TGTGCCAGCAGCCGAGGTCCCGGTAGGAACACTGAAGCTTTCTTT | CASSRGPGRNTEAFF
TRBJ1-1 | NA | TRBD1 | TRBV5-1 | TGCGCCAGCAGCTTGGACCGACAGGGGAGCACTGAAGCTTTCTTT | CASSLDRQGSTEAFF
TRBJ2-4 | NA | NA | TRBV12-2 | TGTGCAAGTCGCTCTCCCCCGACTAGCGGGAGCGGGGGGGCGGGCAAAAACATTCAGTACTTC | CASRSPPTSGSGGAGKNIQYF
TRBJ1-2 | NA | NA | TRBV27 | TGTGCCAGCAGTCCCCAGGAGGAGGGCTATGGCTACACCTTC | CASSPQEEGYGYTF
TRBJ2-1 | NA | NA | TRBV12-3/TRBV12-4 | TGTGCCAGCAGCCTCTACCAGGAGAATGAGCAGTTCTTC | CASSLYQENEQFF
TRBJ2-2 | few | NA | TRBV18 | TGTGCCAGCTCACCAAACAGGGCAATTGCCGGGGAGCTGTTTTTT | CASSPNRAIAGELFF
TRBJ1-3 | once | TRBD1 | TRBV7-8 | TGTGCCAGCAGCTTAGCCGGGACAGGGAACACCATATATTTT | CASSLAGTGNTIYF
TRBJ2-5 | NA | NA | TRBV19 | TGTGCCAGTAGTTGGCAGGGCCAAGAGACCCAGTACTTC | CASSWQGQETQYF
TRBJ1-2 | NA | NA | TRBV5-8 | TGTGCCAGCAGCTTGGAAGTGGAAAGAGGCTACACCTTC | CASSLEVERGYTF
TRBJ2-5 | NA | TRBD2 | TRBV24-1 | TGTGCCATAGTCTCCCCAAGACTAGCGGGAGGACAGTACCAAGAGACCCAGTACTTC | CAIVSPRLAGGQYQETQYF
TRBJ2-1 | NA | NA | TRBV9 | TGTGCCAGCAGCGACTCTTACTCGTACTCCTACAATGAGCAGTTCTTC | CASSDSYSYSYNEQFF
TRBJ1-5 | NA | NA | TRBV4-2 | TGTGCCAGCAGCCAAAGTTTGCGGGGAATCCTGCATCAGCCCCAGCATTTT | CASSQSLRGILHQPQHF
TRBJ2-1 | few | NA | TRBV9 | TGTGCCAGCAGCGTAGTAATAAACAGCTACAATGAGCAGTTCTTC | CASSVVINSYNEQFF
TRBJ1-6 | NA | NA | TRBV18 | TGTGCCAGCTCACCGGGGGCATCCGCCGGGGGTTCACCCCTCCACTTT | CASSPGASAGGSPLHF
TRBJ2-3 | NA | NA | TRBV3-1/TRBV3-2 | TGTGCCAGCAGCCAAGATCTGAGAACTAGCACAGATACGCAGTATTTT | CASSQDLRTSTDTQYF
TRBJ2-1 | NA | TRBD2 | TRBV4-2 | TGTGCCAGCAGCCGTACACTAGCGGGAAATGAGCAGTTCTTC | CASSRTLAGNEQFF
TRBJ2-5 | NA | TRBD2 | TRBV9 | TGTGCCAGCAGCGTTACTAGCGGGATTCAGACCCAGTACTTC | CASSVTSGIQTQYF
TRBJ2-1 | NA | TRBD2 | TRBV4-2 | TGTGCCAGCAGCCAAGAGTGGGCTAGCGGTTCCTACAATGAGCAGTTCTTC | CASSQEWASGSYNEQFF
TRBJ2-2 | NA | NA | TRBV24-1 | TGTGCCACCGGGGGTGCCGGGGAGCTGTTTTTT | CATGGAGELFF
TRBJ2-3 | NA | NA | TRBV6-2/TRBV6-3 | TGTGCCAGCAGCACGAGAGGAGCAGATACGCAGTATTTT | CASSTRGADTQYF
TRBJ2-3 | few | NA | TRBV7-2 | TGTGCCACCCCAGGAGAGGGAGGGGGAGATACGCAGTATTTT | CATPGEGGGDTQYF
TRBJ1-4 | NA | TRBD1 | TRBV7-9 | TGTGCCAGCAGCTTCAGTGGGACAGGGGCGGGTAAACTGTTTTTT | CASSFSGTGAGKLFF
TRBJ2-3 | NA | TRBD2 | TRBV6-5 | TGTGCCAGCAGTTATAATGGCGGGAGAACAGATACGCAGTATTTT | CASSYNGGRTDTQYF
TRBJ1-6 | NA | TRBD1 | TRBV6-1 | TGTGCCAGCAGTGAAATTCGGGACAGTAATTCACCCCTCCACTTT | CASSEIRDSNSPLHF
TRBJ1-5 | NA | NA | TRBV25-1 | TGTGCCAGCAGTGATGTTGACCGCTATCAGCCCCAGCATTTT | CASSDVDRYQPQHF
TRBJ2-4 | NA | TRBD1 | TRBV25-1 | TGTGCCAGCAGTGAATTCGGACAGGGCCGGGCCAAAAACATTCAGTACTTC | CASSEFGQGRAKNIQYF
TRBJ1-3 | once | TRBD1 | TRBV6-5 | TGTGCCAGCATCCGGGACAGGGGGGCACCCGGCACCATATATTTT | CASIRDRGAPGTIYF